Below, 2 T cell receptor beta chains from the same sample are listed, as sequenced in a study of regulatory T cells in long-lasting Graves disease. Combining iRepertoire HTBI primers with Arm-PCR of CDR3 regions, the authors built TCR beta libraries. One entry per CDR3 protein, called by TCRdb with MiXCR from the multiplex PCR reads. The sample contains some 340,000 distinct CDR3 sequences, roughly 25% of which appear only once. As for time point: persistent/refractory GD, antithyroid drugs over 5 years with positive TRAb. Isolated PBMC RNA provided the starting material for the TCR library. The input for sequencing was peripheral blood mononuclear cells (PBMCs), taken when the disease was refractory, from a patient treated with antithyroid drugs. These receptor sequences come from a woman aged 35 to 49 with Graves disease.

This chain joins TRBV3-1 and TRBJ1-1, with D possibly matching TRBD1 (6 bases). The CDR3 is made up of 15 amino acids. Between the trimmed V and J ends, which lost 6 bases and 3 bases, there was a span of 17 bases. Germline CDR1 and CDR2: LGHDT and YNNKEL (reference sequence). The CDR3 DNA follows: TGTGCCAGCAGGATGGACAGCCATGAAGACACTGAAGCTTTCTTT. Translation gives CASRMDSHEDTEAFF.

This clonotype was detected many times. The chain recombines TRBV27 with TRBJ1-1; D may be TRBD1 (5 bases). CDR3 length: 15 residues. The ends were cut back, 3 bases at V and 5 bases at J, with 16 bases in the middle. The germline V gene encodes CDR1 MNHEY and CDR2 SMNVEV (reference sequence). The CDR3 reads CASSLRDGVWTEAFF. The CDR3 region has the DNA TGTGCCAGCAGTTTGAGGGACGGGGTATGGACTGAAGCTTTCTTT.